This T cell receptor (beta chain) appears in the sequencing data of a study of shared clonotypes between healthy human individuals. Background on the study: In total, the donors were a couple of women and a few men aged 18 to 49. The plates for each donor numbered three CD4 naive, three CD4 memory, two CD8 naive and one CD8 memory. Study findings and constraints: Around 5% of naive CD4 clonotypes were common to a handful of donors.

Data came from immunoSEQ multiplex PCR; TCRdb stores just in-frame clones and leaves some out. This sample carries around 650,000 clones, approximately 96% of them seen once, and the ten largest clones take 0.095% to 0.13%. With respect to this clone: No antigen is known for it.

CD45RO-negative CD8 cells positively selected for CCR7 made up the naive population, which excluded terminally differentiated effector memory CD45RA+ cells. The sample was naive CD8+ T cells sorted from blood. The source of this sequence is a woman in her 30s in good health.

Here the CDR3 DNA reads TGTGCCAGCAGTCAAACCGGGACTAGTGGCAATGAGCAGTTCTTC. This translates into CASSQTGTSGNEQFF. The rearrangement joins TRBV6-5 to TRBJ2-1, with TRBD2 identical over 8 bases. Germline V gene lookup returns CDR1 MNHEY and CDR2 SVGAGI. The J segment lost 6 bases and the V segment lost 5 bases, leaving 9 bases of the junction unmatched. The CDR3 loop spans 15 amino acids.